Reported below is one TCR beta chain. Enrolled during active infection, Seattle patients were then followed longitudinally. There are 14 residues in the CDR3. CDR1 and CDR2 from the germline V gene are MDHEN and SYDVKM. With V trimmed by 4 bases and J by 5 bases, 7 bases remained unmatched. This sample was taken from a study of blood T cell repertoires in COVID-19. Looking at the study overall: Acute and convalescent COVID-19 specimens originated in the United States, Italy and Spain. Sources were T cells, B-cell-depleted T cells, or PBMCs; the material itself was cDNA or gDNA.

Original processing notes: The authors estimated nucleated cell counts from reference gene primer amplification. Clones were sequenced by immunoSEQ multiplex PCR, and TCRdb holds only the in-frame ones, with some missing. V, J and clone size were drawn from that table, and D and trimming were deduced from the DNA. The data contain 48,000 or so clones, 85% to 90% of them singletons. The clonotype comes from an elderly woman with COVID-19, enrolled during active disease. The sequencing sample was made of peripheral blood. The chain links TRBV28 to TRBJ1-2, with 7 bases lining up with TRBD1. The CDR3 DNA reads TGTGCCAGCAGTTCCCAATCAGGGGGTTATGGCTACACCTTC. As protein: CASSSQSGGYGYTF.